A selection of T cell receptor beta chains follows, all from one sample in a study of T cells in Graves' hyperthyroidism and ophthalmopathy. TCRdb processed the multiplex PCR reads anew with MiXCR; each CDR3 protein has one entry. The sample contains about 610,000 distinct CDR3 sequences, under 15% of which appear only once. Sequenced: blood. The receptor set was obtained from a woman aged 40 to 55 with Graves' ophthalmopathy. Both conserved end residues are part of each CDR3. The order of the fields is clone size, V gene, CDR3 length, J gene, D gene, CDR3 protein, CDR3 DNA. The D gene is left open where the match is weak. Only part of the rows carry a size: once, few, many, or a class if the clone is expanded.

few	TRBV11-2	13	TRBJ1-6	-	CASSSVYDSPLHF	TGTGCCAGCAGCTCAGTATACGATTCACCCCTCCACTTT
many	TRBV15	19	TRBJ2-5	TRBD2	CATSRETSGESTVQETQYF	TGTGCCACCAGCAGAGAAACTAGCGGAGAATCAACCGTCCAAGAGACCCAGTACTTC
many	TRBV6-4	14	TRBJ1-2	-	CASSWDSSNYGYTF	TGTGCCAGCAGTTGGGACTCCTCTAACTATGGCTACACCTTC
few	TRBV7-2	15	TRBJ1-5	-	CASSNTRDNNQPQHF	TGTGCCAGCAGCAACACCCGTGACAATAATCAGCCCCAGCATTTT
many	TRBV2	14	TRBJ2-5	-	CASGSRRGLETQYF	TGTGCCAGCGGTTCTCGTCGGGGGTTAGAGACCCAGTACTTC
many	TRBV11-3	15	TRBJ2-2	-	CASSDPGAYTGELFF	TGTGCCAGCAGCGACCCGGGAGCCTACACCGGGGAGCTGTTTTTT
-	TRBV6-1	14	TRBJ2-7	-	CASSRPVKSYEQYF	TGTGCCAGCAGCCGTCCCGTTAAGTCCTACGAGCAGTACTTC
many	TRBV12-3/TRBV12-4	16	TRBJ2-7	TRBD1	CASSLWGTGGSYEQYF	TGTGCCAGCAGCCTCTGGGGGACAGGGGGGTCCTACGAGCAGTACTTC
-	TRBV12-3/TRBV12-4	16	TRBJ1-5	-	CASSLGVRERGGSQHF	TGTGCCAGCAGTTTAGGGGTCAGGGAACGAGGTGGTTCCCAGCATTTT
-	TRBV2	14	TRBJ1-2	-	CASRRGDITDGYTF	TGTGCCAGCAGGAGGGGGGACATAACGGATGGCTACACCTTC